This T cell receptor (beta chain) was sequenced for a study of OX40 agonist ivuxolimab in advanced cancers. Trimming removed 7 bases from V and 6 bases from J; junction bases left unmatched: 10. The germline gives CDR1 SNHLY, CDR2 FYNNEI. The CDR3 spans 14 residues. This clone has only one observation. Sequencing used immunoSEQ multiplex PCR; TCRdb keeps in-frame clones, though not all of them. Of tens of thousands of clones in the sample, 85% to 95% were seen once. The sample in question was CD4+ or CD8+ T cells sorted from blood, obtained in a trial of the OX40 agonist ivuxolimab. The genes are TRBV2 and TRBJ2-3, with 7 bases matching TRBD1. The TCR sequence derives from an adult with an advanced solid tumor such as melanoma, head and neck, liver or kidney cancer. The CDR3 nucleotides are TGTGCCAGCATGACTGACAGGGTTACCGATACGCAGTATTTT. Translated: CASMTDRVTDTQYF.